The rows below give T cell receptor beta chains drawn from one sample of a study of T cells after yellow fever vaccination. Via MiXCR, TCRdb re-called the 5' RACE reads, giving one row per CDR3 protein. This sample has 200,000 to 300,000 distinct CDR3 sequences; over 10% occur once, and the top ten carry 0.4% to 0.55%. This specimen was CD4+ T cells sorted from PBMCs, taken 45 days after the yellow fever booster vaccination. These receptors were taken from a man aged 25-45 years who received the YFV17D yellow fever vaccine. The CDR3 runs from the conserved cysteine through the conserved F or W. Each record gives: D gene, V gene, J gene, clone size, CDR3 protein, CDR3 DNA. The D gene is left open where the match is weak. Clone size is shown for a subset of rows, as once, few, many or a class of expanded clone.

D gene: .
V gene: TRBV7-2
J gene: TRBJ2-6
clone size: .
CDR3 protein: CASSLGISGANVLTF
CDR3 DNA: TGTGCCAGCAGCTTAGGGATCTCTGGGGCCAACGTCCTGACTTTC

D gene: .
V gene: TRBV20-1
J gene: TRBJ2-4
clone size: .
CDR3 protein: CSAVGVRGGSKNIQYF
CDR3 DNA: TGCAGTGCGGTAGGGGTGAGGGGCGGATCCAAAAACATTCAGTACTTC

D gene: .
V gene: TRBV20-1
J gene: TRBJ1-1
clone size: few
CDR3 protein: CSAPNLATQTEAFF
CDR3 DNA: TGCAGTGCTCCGAATTTGGCTACCCAAACTGAAGCTTTCTTT

D gene: TRBD2
V gene: TRBV29-1
J gene: TRBJ2-2
clone size: few
CDR3 protein: CSVLAGGTTGELFF
CDR3 DNA: TGCAGCGTCCTAGCGGGAGGAACCACCGGGGAGCTGTTTTTT

D gene: .
V gene: TRBV14
J gene: TRBJ2-7
clone size: .
CDR3 protein: CASSALASYEQYF
CDR3 DNA: TGTGCCAGCAGCGCTCTAGCTAGTTACGAGCAGTACTTC

D gene: TRBD1
V gene: TRBV11-2
J gene: TRBJ1-1
clone size: many
CDR3 protein: CASSSRDRGPEAFF
CDR3 DNA: TGTGCCAGCAGCTCCCGGGACAGGGGCCCCGAAGCTTTCTTT

D gene: .
V gene: TRBV20-1
J gene: TRBJ2-7
clone size: .
CDR3 protein: CSARDFDVAYEQYF
CDR3 DNA: TGCAGTGCTAGAGATTTCGACGTTGCTTACGAGCAGTACTTC

D gene: .
V gene: TRBV20-1
J gene: TRBJ2-2
clone size: few
CDR3 protein: CSARLGQVGELFF
CDR3 DNA: TGCAGTGCTAGATTAGGGCAGGTCGGGGAGCTGTTTTTT

D gene: TRBD2
V gene: TRBV10-3
J gene: TRBJ2-1
clone size: few
CDR3 protein: CATGTSGRAGANEQFF
CDR3 DNA: TGTGCCACTGGGACTAGCGGGAGGGCTGGGGCCAATGAGCAGTTCTTC

D gene: TRBD2
V gene: TRBV11-3
J gene: TRBJ2-1
clone size: few
CDR3 protein: CASSFSFGLAGVKGPYNEQFF
CDR3 DNA: TGTGCCAGCAGCTTCAGTTTTGGACTAGCGGGAGTTAAGGGCCCCTACAATGAGCAGTTCTTC

D gene: TRBD1
V gene: TRBV7-9
J gene: TRBJ2-2
clone size: .
CDR3 protein: CAGQGALRYTGELFF
CDR3 DNA: TGTGCCGGCCAGGGGGCGCTTCGTTACACCGGGGAGCTGTTTTTT

D gene: .
V gene: TRBV24-1
J gene: TRBJ1-1
clone size: few
CDR3 protein: CATSMDNEAFF
CDR3 DNA: TGTGCCACCAGTATGGATAATGAAGCTTTCTTT

D gene: .
V gene: TRBV4-2
J gene: TRBJ2-7
clone size: .
CDR3 protein: CASSQGSWDLWEQYF
CDR3 DNA: TGTGCCAGCAGCCAGGGGAGTTGGGACTTGTGGGAGCAGTACTTC

D gene: .
V gene: TRBV7-2
J gene: TRBJ2-7
clone size: few
CDR3 protein: CASSDPAYEQYF
CDR3 DNA: TGTGCCAGCAGCGATCCCGCCTACGAGCAGTACTTC

D gene: .
V gene: TRBV5-1
J gene: TRBJ1-4
clone size: .
CDR3 protein: CASGWGSTNEKLFF
CDR3 DNA: TGCGCCAGCGGATGGGGCTCAACTAATGAAAAACTGTTTTTT

D gene: TRBD2
V gene: TRBV3-1
J gene: TRBJ2-3
clone size: few
CDR3 protein: CASSQGGLGTQYF
CDR3 DNA: TGTGCCAGCAGCCAGGGGGGACTAGGTACGCAGTATTTT

D gene: TRBD2
V gene: TRBV5-1
J gene: TRBJ2-1
clone size: .
CDR3 protein: CASRTSGSANEQFF
CDR3 DNA: TGCGCCAGCAGAACTAGCGGGAGTGCTAATGAGCAGTTCTTC

D gene: .
V gene: TRBV6-5
J gene: TRBJ2-5
clone size: .
CDR3 protein: CASSYSLLAETQYF
CDR3 DNA: TGTGCCAGCAGTTACTCACTTTTAGCGGAGACCCAGTACTTC

D gene: .
V gene: TRBV4-3
J gene: TRBJ2-2
clone size: .
CDR3 protein: CASSQEGPVTGELFF
CDR3 DNA: TGCGCCAGCAGCCAAGAGGGGCCGGTCACCGGGGAGCTGTTTTTT

D gene: TRBD1
V gene: TRBV5-1
J gene: TRBJ2-7
clone size: few
CDR3 protein: CASSLPRDRGGEQYF
CDR3 DNA: TGCGCCAGCAGCTTGCCCCGGGACAGGGGAGGCGAGCAGTACTTC

D gene: .
V gene: TRBV12-3/TRBV12-4
J gene: TRBJ2-7
clone size: .
CDR3 protein: CASGSGFYEQYF
CDR3 DNA: TGTGCCAGCGGGAGCGGGTTCTACGAGCAGTACTTC

D gene: .
V gene: TRBV28
J gene: TRBJ1-6
clone size: .
CDR3 protein: CASSPIRVSPLHF
CDR3 DNA: TGTGCCAGCAGTCCCATAAGGGTTTCACCCCTCCACTTT

D gene: .
V gene: TRBV29-1
J gene: TRBJ2-7
clone size: .
CDR3 protein: CSVETLGGLSYEQYF
CDR3 DNA: TGCAGCGTTGAAACATTGGGCGGCCTCTCCTACGAGCAGTACTTC

D gene: .
V gene: TRBV7-2
J gene: TRBJ2-3
clone size: .
CDR3 protein: CASTVMADTQYF
CDR3 DNA: TGTGCCAGCACCGTCATGGCCGATACGCAGTATTTT

D gene: .
V gene: TRBV12-3/TRBV12-4
J gene: TRBJ2-3
clone size: few
CDR3 protein: CASSLSRTTGTDTQYF
CDR3 DNA: TGTGCCAGCAGTTTAAGTCGGACCACCGGCACAGATACGCAGTATTTT

D gene: .
V gene: TRBV7-2
J gene: TRBJ2-3
clone size: .
CDR3 protein: CASGINTQYF
CDR3 DNA: TGTGCCAGCGGAATAAATACGCAGTATTTT

D gene: TRBD1
V gene: TRBV12-3/TRBV12-4
J gene: TRBJ2-7
clone size: .
CDR3 protein: CASSWQGTVSSYEQYF
CDR3 DNA: TGTGCCAGCAGCTGGCAGGGGACAGTTAGCTCCTACGAGCAGTACTTC

D gene: .
V gene: TRBV5-1
J gene: TRBJ1-2
clone size: .
CDR3 protein: CASSLGQEGGYTF
CDR3 DNA: TGCGCCAGCAGCTTGGGGCAAGAGGGCGGCTACACCTTC

D gene: TRBD2
V gene: TRBV4-1
J gene: TRBJ2-1
clone size: .
CDR3 protein: CASSLWGLASNEQFF
CDR3 DNA: TGCGCCAGCAGCCTGTGGGGACTAGCGTCGAATGAGCAGTTCTTC

D gene: .
V gene: TRBV7-6
J gene: TRBJ2-4
clone size: .
CDR3 protein: CASTRAGAQTLAKNIQYF
CDR3 DNA: TGTGCCAGCACGCGCGCAGGGGCCCAGACCCTAGCCAAAAACATTCAGTACTTC

D gene: .
V gene: TRBV7-2
J gene: TRBJ2-7
clone size: few
CDR3 protein: CASKSGGGEQYF
CDR3 DNA: TGTGCCAGCAAGTCCGGTGGAGGCGAGCAGTACTTC

D gene: TRBD2
V gene: TRBV20-1
J gene: TRBJ2-1
clone size: .
CDR3 protein: CSAKGLAGRYNEQFF
CDR3 DNA: TGCAGTGCTAAAGGACTAGCGGGACGTTACAATGAGCAGTTCTTC

D gene: .
V gene: TRBV5-1
J gene: TRBJ2-1
clone size: few
CDR3 protein: CASRPQGLNEQFF
CDR3 DNA: TGCGCCAGCAGACCGCAGGGTCTCAATGAGCAGTTCTTC

D gene: .
V gene: TRBV7-2
J gene: TRBJ2-5
clone size: few
CDR3 protein: CASSFSSGQETQYF
CDR3 DNA: TGTGCCAGCAGCTTCAGCAGCGGACAAGAGACCCAGTACTTC

D gene: .
V gene: TRBV20-1
J gene: TRBJ1-1
clone size: .
CDR3 protein: CSAREETENTEAFF
CDR3 DNA: TGCAGTGCTAGGGAGGAGACCGAGAACACTGAAGCTTTCTTT

D gene: .
V gene: TRBV29-1
J gene: TRBJ2-3
clone size: .
CDR3 protein: CSVDLRGTDTQYF
CDR3 DNA: TGCAGCGTTGACTTGCGAGGCACAGATACGCAGTATTTT

D gene: .
V gene: TRBV14
J gene: TRBJ2-3
clone size: .
CDR3 protein: CASSPLRRAGWMYGSTDTQYF
CDR3 DNA: TGTGCCAGCAGCCCCCTTCGGAGGGCGGGATGGATGTATGGGAGCACAGATACGCAGTATTTT

D gene: TRBD1
V gene: TRBV5-1
J gene: TRBJ2-3
clone size: .
CDR3 protein: CASTAGQGVRDLNPSTDTQYF
CDR3 DNA: TGCGCCAGCACCGCGGGACAGGGTGTCCGGGACTTGAATCCTAGCACAGATACGCAGTATTTT

D gene: TRBD2
V gene: TRBV7-9
J gene: TRBJ2-1
clone size: few
CDR3 protein: CASSLSGRGRPSGNEQFF
CDR3 DNA: TGTGCCAGCAGCCTCTCCGGGAGGGGGAGACCTTCAGGGAATGAGCAGTTCTTC

D gene: .
V gene: TRBV20-1
J gene: TRBJ2-5
clone size: many
CDR3 protein: CSAGTKPTETQYF
CDR3 DNA: TGCAGTGCTGGTACAAAGCCTACAGAGACCCAGTACTTC

D gene: .
V gene: TRBV12-3/TRBV12-4
J gene: TRBJ2-1
clone size: few
CDR3 protein: CASSLPGREQFF
CDR3 DNA: TGTGCCAGCAGTTTGCCTGGGCGGGAGCAGTTCTTC

D gene: TRBD2
V gene: TRBV12-3/TRBV12-4
J gene: TRBJ2-2
clone size: .
CDR3 protein: CASTRTSAGELFF
CDR3 DNA: TGTGCCAGCACCCGGACTAGCGCCGGGGAGCTGTTTTTT

D gene: TRBD2
V gene: TRBV4-3
J gene: TRBJ2-4
clone size: .
CDR3 protein: CASSQDWLAGVGAKNIQYF
CDR3 DNA: TGCGCCAGCAGCCAAGATTGGCTAGCGGGAGTCGGAGCCAAAAACATTCAGTACTTC